This passage covers 21 T cell receptor beta chains from one sample sequenced in a study of blood T cell repertoires in COVID-19. Sequenced by immunoSEQ multiplex PCR; TCRdb stores in-frame clones only, minus some. The sample lists about 65,000 clones; roughly four fifths were seen once. The sample consisted of peripheral blood. The receptor source for this set is a man aged 80 or over with acute or convalescent COVID-19.

The chain carries TRBV13 and TRBJ2-5; the match to TRBD2 covers 10 bases. The ends lost 5 bases at V and 1 base at J; junction bases unmatched: 7. Germline CDR1 and CDR2: PRHDT and FYEKMQ (reference sequence). This CDR3 has 16 residues. The CDR3 reads CASSQRGTSVQETQYF. The CDR3 DNA follows: TGTGCCAGCAGCCAACGAGGGACTAGCGTCCAAGAGACCCAGTACTTC.

The chain combines TRBV4-1 with TRBJ2-7; tentatively, D is TRBD1 (5 bases). The CDR3 length is 13 residues. Germline V gene lookup returns CDR1 MGHRA and CDR2 YSYEKL. The V end was cut by 2 bases, the J end by 2 bases, with 7 bases between. The DNA for the CDR3 is TGCGCCAGCAGCCAATCACAGGCCTACGAGCAGTACTTC. Translating gives CASSQSQAYEQYF.

The rearrangement uses TRBV3-1 (or the pseudogene TRBV3-2) and TRBJ2-5; TRBD1 might be the D (6 bases). The V gene lost 2 bases and the J gene lost 5 bases, with 12 bases spanning the gap. Germline V gene data show CDR1 as LGHDT and CDR2 as YNNKEL (reference sequence). This CDR3 is built from 14 residues. The CDR3 protein is CASSQNRVWETQYF. CDR3 coding DNA: TGTGCCAGCAGCCAAAACAGGGTATGGGAGACCCAGTACTTC.

The chain couples TRBV6-1 to TRBJ1-4; 7 positions agree with TRBD1. V trimming: 4 bases; J trimming: 2 bases; junction bases outside the gene matches: 16. CDR3 length: 19 amino acids. Germline V lookup: CDR1 MNHNS, CDR2 SASEGT. The CDR3 sequence: CASSVNWVGQGVTNEKLFF. The CDR3 bases are TGTGCCAGCAGTGTGAATTGGGTGGGGCAGGGGGTGACTAATGAAAAACTGTTTTTT.

The CDR3 coding sequence is TGTGCCAGTACGAGGACAGGTGACCCTGTGCTGTTTTTT. Translating it yields CASTRTGDPVLFF. V and J are TRBV19 and TRBJ2-2; 7 bases map to TRBD1. Looked up from germline, CDR1 is LNHDA and CDR2 is SQIVND (reference sequence). The CDR3 spans 13 residues. The V segment lost 7 bases and the J segment 13 bases; nucleotides outside the gene matches: 12.

The chain uses TRBV7-8 and TRBJ1-1; D gene uncertain. V was shortened by 3 bases and J by 3 bases, with 17 bases between the two germline ends. CDR1 is SGHVS and CDR2 is FQNEAQ in the germline V gene. The CDR3 totals 16 residues. In DNA form, the CDR3 reads TGTGCCAGCAGCTTTACCCGCTGGAGGCAAGACACTGAAGCTTTCTTT. Its protein is CASSFTRWRQDTEAFF.

Details on this clone: One end of the junction fails to match germline, which may point to a read error. Distinct nucleotide sequences in the sample also encode this CDR3. The chain has TRBV11-3 and TRBJ2-1, with TRBD1 matching over 7 bases. This CDR3 contains 14 residues. The V gene's germline CDR1 is SGHNT and CDR2 YENEEA. The CDR3 DNA is TGTGCTAGCAGCTTAAGGGGGCAGGACAATGAGCAGTTCTTC. It yields the protein CASSLRGQDNEQFF.

CDR3 protein: CASGNVAWNTEAFF. As DNA, the CDR3 is TGTGCTAGTGGGAACGTCGCGTGGAACACTGAAGCTTTCTTT. The rearrangement uses TRBV12-5 and TRBJ1-1; D ambiguous. The CDR3 length is 14 residues. Trimming shortened V by 6 bases and J by 1 base, and 12 bases separated the two germline ends. Germline values: CDR1 LGHNT, CDR2 FRNRAP.

This chain connects TRBV6-5 to TRBJ1-2, with 8 bases that match TRBD1. This CDR3 is 15 amino acids long. Looked up from germline, CDR1 is MNHEY and CDR2 is SVGAGI. J gave up 7 bases and V 4 bases, and 11 bases lay outside the gene matches. The CDR3: CASSFGQGERGGYTF. Written as DNA, the CDR3 is TGTGCCAGCAGTTTTGGACAGGGTGAAAGGGGTGGCTACACCTTC.

The V and J genes are TRBV5-1 and TRBJ1-4, with 7 bases lining up with TRBD1. CDR1 and CDR2 (germline): SGHRS, YFSETQ. This CDR3 has 17 amino acids. V gave up 0 bases and J gave up 4 bases; unmatched junction bases: 9. CDR3 loop: CASSLGPGQELNEKLFF. CDR3 nucleotides: TGCGCCAGCAGCTTGGGCCCTGGACAGGAGCTTAATGAAAAACTGTTTTTT.

The chain carries TRBV6-5 and TRBJ2-5; D perhaps matches TRBD2 (6 bases). This CDR3 is 14 amino acids long. V gave up 2 bases and J gave up 4 bases, with 11 bases separating them. Germline V gene sequence: CDR1 MNHEY, CDR2 SVGAGI. The CDR3 here is CASSYVGGLETQYF. The CDR3 bases are TGTGCCAGCAGTTACGTCGGGGGACTAGAGACCCAGTACTTC.

The V and J genes are TRBV18 and TRBJ1-2, with 8 bases lining up with TRBD1. The CDR3 is made up of 13 amino acids. With 3 bases clipped from V and 3 bases from J, the junction kept 0 bases outside the gene matches. The germline gives CDR1 KGHSH, CDR2 LQKENI. CDR3 region: CASSPDRDYGYTF. CDR3 nucleotide sequence: TGTGCCAGCTCACCGGACAGGGACTATGGCTACACCTTC.

V usage is TRBV6-6 and J usage is TRBJ1-1, with 9 bases that match TRBD1. V was pared by 6 bases and J by 5 bases, with 10 bases of the junction left unmatched. From germline, CDR1 is MNHNY and CDR2 SVGAGI (reference sequence). CDR3 size: 15 residues. In nucleotides, the CDR3 is TGTGCCAGCAGGGACCGGGACAGGGCGTGGACTGAAGCTTTCTTT. Its translation: CASRDRDRAWTEAFF.

The chain uses TRBV12-3 or TRBV12-4 and TRBJ2-1; no firm D call. With 7 bases removed from V and 7 bases from J, the gap between germline ends came to 11 bases. CDR3 length: 12 amino acids. CDR3 amino acids: CASTPFSNEQFF. The CDR3 DNA reads TGTGCCAGCACCCCCTTTTCGAATGAGCAGTTCTTC.

V is TRBV5-6 and J is TRBJ1-5; 9 bases are shared with TRBD1. Per the germline V gene, CDR1 is SGHDT and CDR2 is YYEEEE. The ends lost 2 bases at V and 4 bases at J; junction bases unmatched: 7. The CDR3 contains 16 residues. The CDR3 nucleotides are TGTGCCAGCAGCTTAGGGACAGGGCTTGGGAATCAGCCCCAGCATTTT. Its protein product is CASSLGTGLGNQPQHF.

The gene calls are TRBV19 and TRBJ2-2, with D possibly being TRBD1 (6 bases). CDR3 length: 17 amino acids. Germline V gene data show CDR1 as LNHDA and CDR2 as SQIVND (reference sequence). Trimming took 7 bases from V and 3 from J, leaving 21 bases between them. CDR3 DNA sequence: TGTGCCAGTATTAGAGGCTGGGGGCAGAGACACACCGGGGAGCTGTTTTTT. This gives the protein CASIRGWGQRHTGELFF.

CDR3 bases: TGTGCCAGCAGTCGCCTGGGGACTAGCCGCGAGCAGTACTTC. Translation gives CASSRLGTSREQYF. V gene TRBV6-2 or TRBV6-3 combines with J gene TRBJ2-7, with TRBD2 matching 9 bases. CDR3 length: 14 amino acids. J gave up 6 bases and V 5 bases, and 8 bases lay outside the gene matches. Per germline, CDR1 MNHEY and CDR2 SVGEGT.

This clone was seen more than once but under ten times. The chain is built from TRBV9 and TRBJ2-1; 8 positions agree with TRBD2. With V trimmed by 4 bases and J by 0 bases, 3 bases remained unmatched. Germline V CDR1 and CDR2: SGDLS, YYNGEE. This CDR3 region has 15 residues. DNA of the CDR3: TGTGCCAGCAGCTTGCGGGGGGACTCCTACAATGAGCAGTTCTTC. Translated, it gives CASSLRGDSYNEQFF.

This clone was detected once. V is TRBV7-9 and J is TRBJ2-1, with a possible D match to TRBD1 (6 bases). This CDR3 region has 15 residues. CDR1 is SEHNR and CDR2 is FQNEAQ in the germline V gene (reference sequence). V was cut by 0 bases and J by 5 bases, with 11 bases left in between. CDR3 coding DNA: TGTGCCAGCAGCTTAGCGGGGGCTTGGGACAATGAGCAGTTCTTC. It encodes CASSLAGAWDNEQFF.

The CDR3 reads CASSSTEPYGYTF. As DNA, the CDR3 is TGTGCCAGCAGCTCGACAGAGCCCTATGGCTACACCTTC. The V and J genes are TRBV5-5 and TRBJ1-2, with D perhaps matching TRBD1 (5 bases). Germline V lookup: CDR1 SGHKS, CDR2 YYEKEE (reference sequence). Trimming pared 3 bases from V and 4 bases from J, leaving 10 bases between. This CDR3 is built from 13 residues.

CDR3 region: CASSLGGRTRVEAFF. The CDR3 coding sequence is TGCGCCAGCAGCTTGGGGGGTAGGACGAGGGTGGAAGCTTTCTTT. The chain couples TRBV5-1 to TRBJ1-1; no definite D call. The germline CDR1 and CDR2 sequences are SGHRS and YFSETQ. This CDR3 is 15 amino acids long. Trimming left V 0 bases short and J 8 bases short, with 17 bases between.